This record covers a single T cell receptor (beta chain). Antigen specificity is unknown. Produced via immunoSEQ multiplex PCR; TCRdb's table is partial and in-frame only. The table lists 75,000 to 90,000 clones, approximately 85% of them singletons. The data were taken from a study of T cell responses to AZD1222 COVID-19 vaccine. Regarding the study as a whole: In a largely white British group with more females than males, clonal diversity was possibly underestimated. Breadth and depth of Spike-specific TCRs rose after two AZD1222 doses.

The clonotype was recovered from an adult in good health. The sequences come from peripheral blood, collected on day 0 of AZD1222 vaccination.

CDR3 nucleotide sequence: TGTGCCAGCAGTTTGAACAGGGGTTATGGAAACACCATATATTTT. Translated, it gives CASSLNRGYGNTIYF. This sequence joins TRBV27 and TRBJ1-3, with 7 positions matching TRBD1. V dropped 3 bases and J dropped 3; count of bases not matched to a gene: 5. The CDR3 extends over 15 amino acids. The V gene's germline CDR1 is MNHEY and CDR2 SMNVEV (reference sequence).